One sample yielded the 5 T cell receptor beta chains listed below, sequenced in a study of cytomegalovirus exposure and HLA in healthy donors. The PCR used 60 Vbeta and 13 Jbeta primers. TCRdb keeps only in-frame clones here, not all; method: immunoSEQ multiplex PCR. The sample lists 150,000 to 250,000 clones; roughly 85% were seen once. The sequenced material came from PBMCs. The receptors were sampled from a woman aged 45-65 years in good health and CMV-seronegative.

The V gene is TRBV7-2, the J gene TRBJ2-1, with D hard to call. Germline V gene lookup returns CDR1 SGHTA and CDR2 FQGNSA. The V end was cut by 5 bases, the J end by 8 bases, with 19 bases between. The CDR3 is 15 residues long. This chain's CDR3 is CASSPDGSLWDEQFF. Written as DNA, the CDR3 is TGTGCCAGCAGCCCCGACGGGTCGCTCTGGGATGAGCAGTTCTTC.

The rearrangement links TRBV5-1 to TRBJ2-1; perhaps TRBD2 as D (6 bases). The V end lost 3 bases, the J end lost 0 bases, and 25 bases lay between the germline ends. The CDR3 loop spans 20 amino acids. CDR1 and CDR2 (germline): SGHRS, YFSETQ. CDR3 DNA sequence: TGCGCCAGCAGCTACCGCCCGCGGGGCACTCAACCCAGCTCCTACAATGAGCAGTTCTTC. It is translated as CASSYRPRGTQPSSYNEQFF.

The chain uses TRBV19 and TRBJ2-6; no reliable D call. CDR3 length: 14 residues. Germline V gene data show CDR1 as LNHDA and CDR2 as SQIVND (reference sequence). V was cut by 6 bases and J by 0 bases, with 6 bases left in between. Written as DNA, the CDR3 is TGTGCCAGTAGCCGGAGCTCTGGGGCCAACGTCCTGACTTTC. This codes for CASSRSSGANVLTF.

V and J are TRBV10-2 and TRBJ1-1, with 9 bases matching TRBD1. After removal of 6 bases from V and 0 bases from J, the junction contained 11 bases not matched to a gene. The germline gives CDR1 WSHSY, CDR2 SAAADI. CDR3 size: 17 residues. The CDR3 protein is CASRMDRGASMNTEAFF. The CDR3 DNA reads as TGCGCCAGCAGGATGGACAGGGGCGCGAGTATGAACACTGAAGCTTTCTTT.

The rearrangement uses TRBV7-9 and TRBJ2-7, with 7 nucleotides matching TRBD1. Germline trimming cut 5 bases from V and 2 bases from J; bases unmatched to any gene: 6. Germline-derived CDR1 and CDR2 are SEHNR and FQNEAQ (reference sequence). The CDR3 is made up of 14 amino acids. CDR3 coding DNA: TGTGCCAGCAGCGTTACGGGACAGACCTACGAGCAGTACTTC. Translation: CASSVTGQTYEQYF.